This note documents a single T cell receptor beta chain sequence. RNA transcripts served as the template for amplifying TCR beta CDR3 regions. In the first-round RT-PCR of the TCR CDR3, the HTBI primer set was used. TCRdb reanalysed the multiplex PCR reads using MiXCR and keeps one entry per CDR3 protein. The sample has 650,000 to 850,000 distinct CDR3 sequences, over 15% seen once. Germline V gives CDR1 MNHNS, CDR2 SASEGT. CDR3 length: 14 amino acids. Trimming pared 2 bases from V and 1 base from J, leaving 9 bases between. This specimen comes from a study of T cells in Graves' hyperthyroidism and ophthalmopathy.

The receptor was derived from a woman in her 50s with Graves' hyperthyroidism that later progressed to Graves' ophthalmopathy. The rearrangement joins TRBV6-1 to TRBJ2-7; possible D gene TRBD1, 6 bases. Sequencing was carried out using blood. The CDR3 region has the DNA TGTGCCAGCAGTGAACAGGACAGTTCCTACGAGCAGTACTTC. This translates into CASSEQDSSYEQYF.